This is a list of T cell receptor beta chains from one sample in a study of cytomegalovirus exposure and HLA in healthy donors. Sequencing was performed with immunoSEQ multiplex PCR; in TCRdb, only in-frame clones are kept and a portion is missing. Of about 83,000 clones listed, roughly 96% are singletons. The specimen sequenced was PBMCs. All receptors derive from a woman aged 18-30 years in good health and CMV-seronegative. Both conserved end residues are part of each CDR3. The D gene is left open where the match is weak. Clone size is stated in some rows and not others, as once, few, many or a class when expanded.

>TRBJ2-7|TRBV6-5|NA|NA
TGTGCCAGCAGTTACGAGAGCAGGGACTCCTACGAGCAGTACTTC
CASSYESRDSYEQYF
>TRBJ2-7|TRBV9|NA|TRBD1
TGTGCCAGCAGCGTAGGGGGGACAGACATTACCTACGAGCAGTACTTC
CASSVGGTDITYEQYF
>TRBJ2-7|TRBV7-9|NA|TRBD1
TGTGCCAGCAGCCCCCGGACAGGGGGCTACGAGCAGTACTTC
CASSPRTGGYEQYF
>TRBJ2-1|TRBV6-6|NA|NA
TGTGCCAGCAGGCCCCCCACAGGGAACTATGAGCAGTTCTTC
CASRPPTGNYEQFF
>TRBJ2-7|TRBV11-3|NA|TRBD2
TGTGCCAGCAGCTTAACTAGCGGGAGAAACTACGAGCAGTACTTC
CASSLTSGRNYEQYF
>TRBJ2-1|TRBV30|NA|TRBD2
TGTGCCTGGAGTCAGGTACTAGCGCTAAATGAGCAGTTCTTC
CAWSQVLALNEQFF
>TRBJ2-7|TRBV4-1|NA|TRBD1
TGCGCCAGCAGCCGCGCATCCGGGACAGGGTCATACGAGCAGTACTTC
CASSRASGTGSYEQYF
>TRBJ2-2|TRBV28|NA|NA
TGTGCCAGCAGTTCGGCGGCCCCCCGGCCGACCGGGGAGCTGTTTTTT
CASSSAAPRPTGELFF
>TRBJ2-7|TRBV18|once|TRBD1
TGTGCCAGCTCACCAGCCGGGACAGGATCCTACGAGCAGTACTTC
CASSPAGTGSYEQYF
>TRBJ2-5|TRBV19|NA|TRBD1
TGTGCCACCCCGACGGGACAGGAGGTCATTGAGACCCAGTACTTC
CATPTGQEVIETQYF
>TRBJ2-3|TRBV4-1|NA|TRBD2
TGCGCCAGCAGCCAGCCCCTAGCGGGAGCGGAAGATACGCAGTATTTT
CASSQPLAGAEDTQYF
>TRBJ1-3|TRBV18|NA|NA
TGTGCCAGCTCGCGGGACCGCGGGGACACCATATATTTT
CASSRDRGDTIYF
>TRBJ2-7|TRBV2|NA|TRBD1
TGTGCCAGCAGTCATAGCTTTGAGGGGGCGCAAAACTACGAGCAGTACTTC
CASSHSFEGAQNYEQYF
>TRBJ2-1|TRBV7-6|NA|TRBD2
TGTGCCAGCAGCGCCGCTAGCGGCAAGCAGTTCTTC
CASSAASGKQFF
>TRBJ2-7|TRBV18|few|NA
TGTGCCAGCTCACCCGGGACACTAAACTACGAGCAGTACTTC
CASSPGTLNYEQYF